A single sample gave rise to the 17 T cell receptor beta chains below, sequenced in a study of T cells in Graves' hyperthyroidism and ophthalmopathy. Using RNA transcripts as the source, TCR beta CDR3 regions were amplified. The HTBI set primed first-round TCR CDR3 RT-PCR. TCRdb re-called the multiplex PCR reads through MiXCR, storing one row per CDR3 protein. Here the sample spans fewer than 450,000 distinct CDR3 sequences, approximately 16% being singletons. The sample taken for sequencing was blood. The receptors shown here come from a woman aged 55 to 70 with Graves' ophthalmopathy.

This clonotype has ten or more counts. V gene TRBV3-1 combines with J gene TRBJ1-1; D gene ambiguous. The CDR3 spans 13 residues. The V end lost 7 bases, the J end lost 7 bases, and 16 bases lay between the germline ends. Germline V gene data show CDR1 as LGHDT and CDR2 as YNNKEL (reference sequence). The CDR3 DNA reads as TGTGCCAGCAAACCAAAAATAGGGATTGAAGCTTTCTTT. Protein product: CASKPKIGIEAFF.

This clonotype came up many times. The chain recombines TRBV20-1 with TRBJ2-2; TRBD2 might be the D (6 bases). Germline CDR1 and CDR2: DFQATT and SNEGSKA (reference sequence). Trimming removed 3 bases at V and 4 bases at J, with 12 bases between. This CDR3 has 14 amino acids. The CDR3 loop is CSASRAGSTGELFF. The DNA for the CDR3 is TGCAGTGCTAGTCGGGCGGGAAGCACCGGGGAGCTGTTTTTT.

The V gene is TRBV6-1, the J gene TRBJ2-2; 11 bases agree with TRBD2. Trimming removed 5 bases from V and 1 base from J; junction bases left unmatched: 3. The CDR3 has 16 residues. Germline assignment: CDR1 MNHNS and CDR2 SASEGT. The CDR3 protein is CASSQTSGVNTGELFF. The CDR3 nucleotides are TGTGCCAGCAGTCAGACTAGCGGGGTGAACACCGGGGAGCTGTTTTTT.

V and J are TRBV20-1 and TRBJ2-5; 7 bases are a match to TRBD2. In germline, CDR1 is DFQATT, CDR2 SNEGSKA (reference sequence). V lost 8 bases and J lost 1; bases outside the gene matches: 13. This CDR3 is built from 15 residues. The CDR3 reads CSLPGGSGGQETQYF. DNA for the CDR3: TGCAGTCTACCGGGGGGTAGCGGAGGCCAAGAGACCCAGTACTTC.

To note about this clonotype: This CDR3 fails to terminate in the conserved phenylalanine or tryptophan, so it likely reflects a read error. The V and J genes are TRBV6-4 and TRBJ2-1; D tentatively fits TRBD1 or TRBD2 (5 bases each). The CDR3 runs 21 residues. The ends were cut back, 0 bases at V and 0 bases at J, with 24 bases in the middle. Per germline, CDR1 MRHNA and CDR2 SNTAGT. In nucleotides, the CDR3 is TGTGCCAGCAGTGACTCGGGCCCAGGGCAGGAGCGGCCAAGCTCCTACAATGAGCAGTTCCTC. Residues: CASSDSGPGQERPSSYNEQFL.

DNA for the CDR3: TGTGCCAGCAGTACCCGGGAGGGTCGGGGTGAAAAACTGTTTTTT. Translating it yields CASSTREGRGEKLFF. This chain joins TRBV28 and TRBJ1-4; D unresolved. V was clipped by 5 bases and J by 7 bases, with 17 bases between them. The V gene's germline CDR1 is MDHEN and CDR2 SYDVKM. This CDR3 is built from 15 residues.

The CDR3: CASSLVSGTRYGYTF. Written as DNA, the CDR3 is TGTGCCAGCAGCTTAGTTTCCGGGACCCGCTATGGCTACACCTTC. The V and J genes are TRBV11-1 and TRBJ1-2; D is possibly TRBD1 (5 bases). Trimming took off 1 base at V and 4 bases at J, with 13 bases between the two ends. The germline V gene has CDR1 SGHAT and CDR2 FQDESV (reference sequence). This CDR3 contains 15 residues. Looking up the rest from reference TRBV11-1 and TRBJ1-2 gives the full variable domain: EAEVAQSPRYKITEKSQAVAFWCDPISGHATLYWYRQILGQGPELLVQFQDESVVDDSQLPKDRFSAERLKGVDSTLKIQPAELGDSAMYLCASSLVSGTRYGYTFGSGTRLTVV.

A note on this clonotype: Sequence at one end of the junction differs from germline and may be a read error. The chain couples TRBV5-1 to TRBJ1-2; D ambiguous. Looked up from germline, CDR1 is SGHRS and CDR2 is YFSETQ. The CDR3 has 14 residues. CDR3 sequence reads: CASSLAGPDHGYTF. CDR3 nucleotide sequence: TGTGCCAGCAGCTTGGCCGGTCCAGACCATGGCTACACCTTC.

With regard to this clonotype: At one of its ends the junction is not consistent with the germline gene, which may arise from a read error. The J gene is TRBJ1-2, the V gene TRBV20-1, with a possible D match to TRBD1 (6 bases). The CDR3 consists of 12 residues. CDR1 is DFQATT, CDR2 SNEGSKA, per germline (reference sequence). The CDR3 region is CSAAGGRGGCTF. The CDR3 DNA reads as TGCAGTGCGGCCGGGGGGCGGGGGGGCTGCACCTTC.

The CDR3 DNA reads as TGTGCCAGCAACACCGGGGGCGGCGGGCAGCCCCAGCATTTT. Translation: CASNTGGGGQPQHF. V is TRBV12-3 or TRBV12-4 and J is TRBJ1-5; D is perhaps TRBD1 (6 bases). V was shortened by 7 bases and J by 7 bases, with 17 bases between the two germline ends. This CDR3 is built from 14 residues.

This clonotype was seen ten or more times. The chain uses TRBV7-2 and TRBJ1-2; D gene unclear. Germline V gene data show CDR1 as SGHTA and CDR2 as FQGNSA. The CDR3 is made up of 13 amino acids. Trimming pared 1 base from V and 6 bases from J, leaving 9 bases between. The CDR3 sequence is CASSLGRADGYTF. The CDR3 nucleotides are TGTGCCAGCAGCTTAGGAAGGGCGGATGGCTACACCTTC.

In this sample, this clonotype turned up a few times. This sequence may be a read error, since a much larger clone differs from it by one base. The chain couples TRBV27 to TRBJ2-1; 7 bases fit TRBD1. Germline CDR1 and CDR2: MNHEY and SMNVEV (reference sequence). V shed 5 bases and J 2 bases; nucleotides not matched to a gene: 6. There are 15 residues in the CDR3. The CDR3 region is CASSLGTDPYNEQFF. Here the CDR3 DNA reads TGTGCCAGCAGTCTCGGGACAGACCCCTACAATGAGCAGTTCTTC.

This clonotype was found many times. The rearrangement links TRBV20-1 to TRBJ2-1, with D perhaps TRBD1 (6 bases). The V end was cut by 4 bases, the J end by 1 base, with 14 bases between. Germline V gene sequence: CDR1 DFQATT, CDR2 SNEGSKA (reference sequence). The CDR3 loop spans 15 amino acids. CDR3 amino acids: CSAIWDTVSYNEQFF. The CDR3 bases are TGCAGTGCTATATGGGACACCGTGTCCTACAATGAGCAGTTCTTC.

Ten or more counts support this clonotype. The V call is TRBV7-2, the J call TRBJ2-3, with D perhaps TRBD2 (6 bases). Germline lookup yields CDR1 SGHTA and CDR2 FQGNSA. The CDR3 has 14 residues. Trimming removed 5 bases at V and 10 bases at J, with 19 bases between. In nucleotides, the CDR3 is TGTGCCAGCAGCCCCAATGTTGGGTCGGGAGCGCAGTATTTT. It codes for CASSPNVGSGAQYF.

To note about this clonotype: A much more abundant neighbour one base away suggests this may be a read error. J is TRBJ2-7 and V is TRBV28, with TRBD2 matching over 8 bases. The CDR3 extends over 15 amino acids. Germline lookup yields CDR1 MDHEN and CDR2 SYDVKM. CDR3: CASSRAGLVGAEQCF. The DNA for the CDR3 is TGTGCCAGCAGTAGGGCGGGACTAGTGGGAGCCGAGCAGTGCTTC.

This clonotype showed up many times. V and J are TRBV5-1 and TRBJ2-7; perhaps TRBD2 as D (5 bases). V lost 0 bases, J lost 5 bases, and 12 bases lay in between. Per the germline V gene, CDR1 is SGHRS and CDR2 is YFSETQ. CDR3 size: 14 residues. CDR3: CASSLGKGEDEQYF. The CDR3 nucleotides read TGCGCCAGCAGCTTGGGAAAGGGAGAGGACGAGCAGTACTTC.

This clonotype showed up just a few times. The chain has TRBV7-9 and TRBJ2-6, with TRBD2 identical over 7 bases. The V gene end was trimmed by 5 bases and the J gene end by 2 bases; junction bases not matched to a gene: 3. The CDR3 is 15 amino acids. Germline CDR1 and CDR2: SEHNR and FQNEAQ (reference sequence). The CDR3 nucleotides read TGTGCCAGCAGCGCAGGACTAGCTGGGGCCAACGTCCTGACTTTC. Amino acids: CASSAGLAGANVLTF.